A selection of T cell receptor beta chains follows, all from one sample in a study of OX40 agonist ivuxolimab in advanced cancers. TCRdb's copy holds only in-frame clones and misses some; the assay was immunoSEQ multiplex PCR. This repertoire shows about 62,000 clones, roughly 86% found once; its top ten account for approximately 4.8%. The sequencing used CD4+ or CD8+ T cells sorted from blood, collected in a trial of the OX40 agonist ivuxolimab. Receptor source: an adult with an advanced solid tumor such as melanoma, head and neck, liver or kidney cancer. Both conserved end residues are part of each CDR3. A D gene is named only where the DNA matches it firmly. Some rows have no size entry. The others give once, few or many, or a class for an expanded clone.

clone size	V gene	D gene	J gene	CDR3 DNA	CDR3 protein
few	TRBV28	NA	TRBJ1-1	TGTGCCAGCAGTTTATTGGAGGGCTTCGGCACTGAAGCTTTCTTT	CASSLLEGFGTEAFF
NA	TRBV7-3	NA	TRBJ2-1	TGTGCCAGCAGCTTAATTAGGGACAATGAGCAGTTCTTC	CASSLIRDNEQFF
few	TRBV14	TRBD1	TRBJ1-1	TGTGCCAGCAGCCGAGACAGGGGGCTGAACACTGAAGCTTTCTTT	CASSRDRGLNTEAFF
NA	TRBV5-1	TRBD1	TRBJ1-1	TGCGCCAGCAGCTTGGGGACAGGTGAAGCTTTCTTT	CASSLGTGEAFF
NA	TRBV7-2	NA	TRBJ1-5	TGTGCCAGCAGCTTAGAAGTGGCTGGTCAGCCCCAGCATTTT	CASSLEVAGQPQHF
NA	TRBV6-6	NA	TRBJ2-5	TGTGCCAGCAGTTACGGCCTGGGGGACGGGCAAGAGACCCAGTACTTC	CASSYGLGDGQETQYF
NA	TRBV10-1	NA	TRBJ1-5	TGCGCCAGCAGTGACGGCGTCAATCAGCCCCAGCATTTT	CASSDGVNQPQHF
NA	TRBV5-4	NA	TRBJ1-3	TGTGCCAGCAGCTTGGACTCCAAGGCCTCTGGAAACACCATATATTTT	CASSLDSKASGNTIYF
NA	TRBV7-9	NA	TRBJ2-2	TGTGCCAGCAGCCCCGCCGGAGCAGGGGACACCGGGGAGCTGTTTTTT	CASSPAGAGDTGELFF
few	TRBV19	NA	TRBJ1-1	TGTGCCAGTAGTATCGGGGCCACTGAAGCTTTCTTT	CASSIGATEAFF
few	TRBV19	NA	TRBJ2-3	TGTGCCAGTACCAAAAACCAACCCGACGGAAATACGCAGTATTTT	CASTKNQPDGNTQYF
NA	TRBV2	TRBD1	TRBJ2-1	TGTGCCAGCAGGAAGGGACAGGGCGATGAGCAGTTCTTC	CASRKGQGDEQFF
NA	TRBV5-1	TRBD1	TRBJ2-1	TGCGCCACCGGGACAGGGAGCGCCAATGAGCAGTTCTTC	CATGTGSANEQFF
once	TRBV10-3	TRBD2	TRBJ2-7	TGTGCCATCAGCTCCGGGACTAGGCCCTACGAGCAGTACTTC	CAISSGTRPYEQYF
NA	TRBV6-5	NA	TRBJ1-2	TGTGCCAGCAGTTACGCTACTGGGGATGGCTACACCTTC	CASSYATGDGYTF
NA	TRBV28	NA	TRBJ1-6	TGTGCCAGCAGAGGGGATTCACCCCTCCACTTT	CASRGDSPLHF
NA	TRBV5-1	NA	TRBJ2-3	TGCGCCAGCAGCTTGGTGGACCAGAGGGGCACGCAGTATTTT	CASSLVDQRGTQYF
NA	TRBV19	TRBD1	TRBJ1-6	TGTGCCAGTAGTATCTACCGGGACAGGGGGGGTAATTCACCCCTCCACTTT	CASSIYRDRGGNSPLHF
NA	TRBV12-5	NA	TRBJ2-3	TGTGCTAGTGGTTTGGCCCCAGGTACGCAGTATTTT	CASGLAPGTQYF
NA	TRBV11-2	TRBD1	TRBJ2-7	TGTGCCAGCAGCTTAGTGGACAGGGGAAACTACGAGCAGTACTTC	CASSLVDRGNYEQYF
NA	TRBV6-4	NA	TRBJ2-5	TGTGCCAGCAGTGAAACTCGGGGAGCGGAGACCCAGTACTTC	CASSETRGAETQYF
once	TRBV5-1	NA	TRBJ2-6	TGCGCCAGCAGCGGATACGAGGACGGCTCTAGCTCTGGGGCCAACGTCCTGACTTTC	CASSGYEDGSSSGANVLTF
NA	TRBV28	NA	TRBJ1-5	TGTGCCAGCAGCATTACGGGGATGAAGAGCAATCAGCCCCAGCATTTT	CASSITGMKSNQPQHF